The source of this TCR beta chain is a study of shared clonotypes between healthy human individuals. Looking at the study overall: Donors consisted of a couple of women and a few men between 18 and 49.

The V and J ends lost 6 bases and 3 bases respectively, with 11 bases between them. This CDR3 has 14 residues. Per germline, CDR1 SEHNR and CDR2 FQNEAQ (reference sequence). Clones were read by immunoSEQ multiplex PCR, and TCRdb kept only the in-frame ones, dropping some. The sample consists of around 450,000 clones, 79% of them appearing once. Regarding this clone: Its specificity is unknown.

Findings and caveats of the study: The authors expected sequencing depth to affect clonotype sharing among donors.

The study enrolled healthy HIV-negative adults without recent acute infections or vaccinations as donors. Sequenced input: PBMCs. The chain employs TRBV7-9 and TRBJ2-2; D uncertain. The sequence derives from a woman in her 40s in good health. Some clones in this sample may be carry-over from other donors' samples. CDR3 loop: CASSPKSYTGELFF. The CDR3 nucleotides are TGTGCCAGCAGTCCAAAATCTTACACCGGGGAGCTGTTTTTT.